The rows below give T cell receptor beta chains drawn from one sample of a study of OX40 agonist ivuxolimab in advanced cancers. Sequencing used immunoSEQ multiplex PCR; TCRdb keeps in-frame clones, though not all of them. This repertoire shows about 31,000 clones, roughly three quarters found once; its top ten account for approximately 15%. Specimen: CD4+ or CD8+ T cells sorted from blood, collected in a trial of the OX40 agonist ivuxolimab. The origin of the receptors is an adult with an advanced solid tumor such as melanoma, head and neck, liver or kidney cancer. Each CDR3 is given without its conserved first and last residue.

TRBV27,ASSSDRGNSPLH
TRBV7-2,ASSITTGGPAF
TRBV2,ASSGRPAGGGDTQY
TRBV20-1,SGPLGTEAF
TRBV18,ASSLNIGALNQPQH
TRBV27,ASSQLPDDRGYGYT
TRBV2,AREQGLSGNTIY
TRBV28,ASSANPGQGTFALSLH
TRBV30,AWSRTGGIEKLF
TRBV19,ASRQQGAKGGYT
TRBV4-3,ASTPRAGNSYEQY
TRBV6-5,ASSYSAGNTEAF
TRBV5-1,ASSYTPGQGNSYEQY
TRBV5-1,ASSPESVNTEAF
TRBV30,AWSVSFGQARSSYEQY
TRBV21-1,ASSNRTVYGYT
TRBV30,AWSVLAGNSYEQY
TRBV30,AWSVSAVYGYT
TRBV2,ASNPQGGGAAGELF
TRBV5-1,ASSLTAGGGYEQY
TRBV6-5,ASRPQGEGYT
TRBV7-9,TTGGRSAEAF
TRBV30,AWRDTRTEAF
TRBV18,ASSPRILDIYEQY
TRBV6-1,ASSGQGNTEAF
TRBV7-9,ASSPAGTVNTEAF
TRBV6-5,ATNGDMVGGYT
TRBV30,AWSVTGGGAF
TRBV11-2,ASSSPLNLGFDYGYT
TRBV2,ASRRDLSYEQY
TRBV30,AWRPGQGAGNTIY
TRBV30,AWSGQPNQPQH
TRBV6-1,ASSASGGTLNTEAF
TRBV6-5,ASRRDGLYEQY
TRBV4-1,ASSQAGVGTGKAGELF
TRBV30,AWSTGMNTEAF
TRBV11-2,ASSLDPRVPTPYNEQF
TRBV27,ASREDSNTGELF
TRBV10-3,AIDDGSYNEQF
TRBV5-6,ASSLMLHRVGNQPQH
TRBV7-6,ASSLAYSGQGYEQY
TRBV28,ATLRPTGVAF
TRBV19,ASSIAQGSDTQY
TRBV11-2,ASSLDRNQPQH
TRBV6-5,ASSYVGDGYT
TRBV19,ASSIGGVRSDTQY
TRBV10-3,AIKPEQGARGYYEQY
TRBV4-2,ASSRNQNPATYEQY